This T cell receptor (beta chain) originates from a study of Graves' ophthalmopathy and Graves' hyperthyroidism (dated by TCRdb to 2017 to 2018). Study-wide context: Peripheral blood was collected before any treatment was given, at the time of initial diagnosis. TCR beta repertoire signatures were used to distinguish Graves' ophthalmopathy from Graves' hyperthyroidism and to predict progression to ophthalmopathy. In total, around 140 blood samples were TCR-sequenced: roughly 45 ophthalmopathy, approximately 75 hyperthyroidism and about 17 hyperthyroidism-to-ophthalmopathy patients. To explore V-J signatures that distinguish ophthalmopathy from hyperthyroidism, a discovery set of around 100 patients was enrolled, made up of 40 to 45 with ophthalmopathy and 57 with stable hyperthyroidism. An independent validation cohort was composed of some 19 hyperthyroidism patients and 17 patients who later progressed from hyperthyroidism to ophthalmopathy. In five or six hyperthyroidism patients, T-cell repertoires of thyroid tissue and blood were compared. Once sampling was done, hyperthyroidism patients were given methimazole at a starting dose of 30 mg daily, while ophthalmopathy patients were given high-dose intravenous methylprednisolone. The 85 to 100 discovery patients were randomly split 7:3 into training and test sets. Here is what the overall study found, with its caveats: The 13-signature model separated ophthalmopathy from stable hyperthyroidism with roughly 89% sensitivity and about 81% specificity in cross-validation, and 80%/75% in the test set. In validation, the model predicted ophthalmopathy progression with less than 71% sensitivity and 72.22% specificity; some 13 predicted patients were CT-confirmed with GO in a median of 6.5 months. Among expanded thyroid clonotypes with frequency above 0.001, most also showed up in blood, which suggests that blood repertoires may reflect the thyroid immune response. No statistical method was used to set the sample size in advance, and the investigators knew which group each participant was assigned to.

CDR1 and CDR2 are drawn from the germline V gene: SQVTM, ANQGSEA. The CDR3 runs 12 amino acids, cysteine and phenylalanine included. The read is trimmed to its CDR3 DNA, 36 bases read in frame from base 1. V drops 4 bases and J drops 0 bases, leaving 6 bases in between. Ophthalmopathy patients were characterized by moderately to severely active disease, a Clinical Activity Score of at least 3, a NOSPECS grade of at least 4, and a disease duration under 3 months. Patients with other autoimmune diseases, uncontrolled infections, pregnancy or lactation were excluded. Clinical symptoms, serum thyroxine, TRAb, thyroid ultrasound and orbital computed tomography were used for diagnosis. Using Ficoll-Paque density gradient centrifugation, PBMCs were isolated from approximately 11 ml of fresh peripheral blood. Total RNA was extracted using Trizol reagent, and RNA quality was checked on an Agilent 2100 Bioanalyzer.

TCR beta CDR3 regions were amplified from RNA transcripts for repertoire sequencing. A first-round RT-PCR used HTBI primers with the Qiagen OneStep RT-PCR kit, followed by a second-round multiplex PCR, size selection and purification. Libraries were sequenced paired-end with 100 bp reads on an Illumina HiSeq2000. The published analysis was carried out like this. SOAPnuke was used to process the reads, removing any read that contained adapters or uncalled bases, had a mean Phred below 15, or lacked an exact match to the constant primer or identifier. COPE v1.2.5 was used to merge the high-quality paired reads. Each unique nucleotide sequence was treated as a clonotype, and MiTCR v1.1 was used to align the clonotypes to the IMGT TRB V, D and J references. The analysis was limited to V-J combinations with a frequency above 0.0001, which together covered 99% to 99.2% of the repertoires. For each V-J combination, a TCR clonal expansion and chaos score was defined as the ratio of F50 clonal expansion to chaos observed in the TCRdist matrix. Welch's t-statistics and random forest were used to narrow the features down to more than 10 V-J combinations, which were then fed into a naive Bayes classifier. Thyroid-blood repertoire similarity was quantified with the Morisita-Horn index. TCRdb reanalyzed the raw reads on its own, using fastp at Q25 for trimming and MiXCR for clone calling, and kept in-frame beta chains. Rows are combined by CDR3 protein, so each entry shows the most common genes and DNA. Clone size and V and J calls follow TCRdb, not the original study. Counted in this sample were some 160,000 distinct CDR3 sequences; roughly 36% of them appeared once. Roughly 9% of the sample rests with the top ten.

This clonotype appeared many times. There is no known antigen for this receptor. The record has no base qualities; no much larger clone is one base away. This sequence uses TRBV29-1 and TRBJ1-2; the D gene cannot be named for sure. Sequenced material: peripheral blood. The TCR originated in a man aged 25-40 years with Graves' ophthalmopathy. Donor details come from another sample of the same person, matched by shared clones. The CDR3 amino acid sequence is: CSVASTNYGYTF. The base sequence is TGCAGCGTTGCCTCTACTAACTATGGCTACACCTTC.